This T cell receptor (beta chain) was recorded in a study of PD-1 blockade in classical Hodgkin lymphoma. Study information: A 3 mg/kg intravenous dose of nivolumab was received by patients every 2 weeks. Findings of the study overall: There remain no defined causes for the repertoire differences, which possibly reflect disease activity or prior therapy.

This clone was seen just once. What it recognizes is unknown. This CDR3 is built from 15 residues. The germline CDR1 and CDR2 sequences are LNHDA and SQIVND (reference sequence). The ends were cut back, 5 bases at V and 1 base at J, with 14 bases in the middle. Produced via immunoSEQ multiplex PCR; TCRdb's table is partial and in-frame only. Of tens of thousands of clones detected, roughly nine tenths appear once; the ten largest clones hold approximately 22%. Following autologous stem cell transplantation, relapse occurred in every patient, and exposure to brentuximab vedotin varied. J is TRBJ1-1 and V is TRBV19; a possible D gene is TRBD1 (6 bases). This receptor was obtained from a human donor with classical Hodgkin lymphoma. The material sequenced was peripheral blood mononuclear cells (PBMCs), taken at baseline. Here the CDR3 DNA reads TGTGCCAGTAGTCCCACGGGACAAGGGAACACTGAAGCTTTCTTT. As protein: CASSPTGQGNTEAFF.